This T cell receptor beta chain was found in a study of T-cell memory formation after mild COVID-19. The study's findings and limits: Clones that contracted from day 15 to 85 had balanced CD4/CD8; later expanders were CD4+ biased.

TCRdb reanalysed the 5' RACE reads using MiXCR and keeps one entry per CDR3 protein. This sample has under 300,000 distinct CDR3 sequences; over 7% occur once, and the top ten carry 22%. Germline values: CDR1 DFQATT, CDR2 SNEGSKA (reference sequence). The CDR3 length is 12 residues. V was clipped by 4 bases and J by 4 bases, with 10 bases between them. Note on this clonotype: Its specificity is unknown.

This receptor was identified in a young man who had mild COVID-19 (a few samples of this study predate the infection). Cell type and time point are not known. The chain has TRBV20-1 and TRBJ1-2, with D possibly matching TRBD1 (5 bases). The specimen sequenced was PBMCs or a T cell subset sorted from them (not recorded which). CDR3 sequence (DNA): TGCAGTGCTACGGGGACTGTCTATGGCTACACCTTC. This translates into CSATGTVYGYTF.